This is a list of T cell receptor beta chains from one sample in a study of T cells in Graves' hyperthyroidism and ophthalmopathy. MiXCR, applied by TCRdb to the multiplex PCR reads, yields one record per CDR3 protein. The table lists 690,000 or so distinct CDR3 sequences, about 19% of them singletons. Sequenced: blood. These receptors originate from a woman in her fifties or sixties with Graves' hyperthyroidism that later progressed to Graves' ophthalmopathy. The CDR3 runs from the conserved cysteine through the conserved F or W. The D gene is left open where the match is weak. Part of the rows lack a size; the others show once, few, many or a class for expanded clones.

d_gene | j_gene | v_gene | abundance | CDR3nt | CDR3aa
- | TRBJ1-3 | TRBV27 | - | TGTGCCAGCAGTCGTACAGCATCTGGAAACACCATATATTTT | CASSRTASGNTIYF
TRBD1 | TRBJ2-5 | TRBV11-1 | many | TGTGCCAGCAGCCCGACGGACAGGGCGTACCAAGAGACCCAGTACTTC | CASSPTDRAYQETQYF
- | TRBJ1-5 | TRBV4-2 | - | TGTGCCAGCAGCCTCTCACTGGGGGCTCAGCCCCAGCATTTT | CASSLSLGAQPQHF
- | TRBJ1-4 | TRBV10-2 | - | TGCGCCAGCAGTGGAAGCGAAAAACTGTTTTTT | CASSGSEKLFF
- | TRBJ1-4 | TRBV6-1 | few | TGTGCCAGCATCAGGACAGAAAATGAAAAACTGTTTTTT | CASIRTENEKLFF
- | TRBJ1-1 | TRBV5-5 | - | TGTGCCAGCAGCTTGAGCCCGACCTTTGAAGCTTTCTTT | CASSLSPTFEAFF
- | TRBJ2-5 | TRBV4-2 | - | TGTGCCAACAGCCAAGTATTGGCCGGAAGGACCCAGTACTTC | CANSQVLAGRTQYF
- | TRBJ1-5 | TRBV13 | few | TGTGCCAGCCTGGGGGTCGCGATCAATCAGCCCCAGCATTTT | CASLGVAINQPQHF
TRBD1 | TRBJ1-2 | TRBV4-1 | - | TGCGCCAGCAGCCAAGATGAGGCCAGGGGGCTCACCTATGGCTACACCTTC | CASSQDEARGLTYGYTF
TRBD1 | TRBJ1-2 | TRBV29-1 | - | TGCAGCGTTGACGGGGACAGGGCTAACTATGGCTACACCTTC | CSVDGDRANYGYTF
- | TRBJ2-2 | TRBV27 | - | TGTGCCAGCAGTAGGAGGTCCGGGGAGCTGTTTTTT | CASSRRSGELFF
- | TRBJ1-4 | TRBV7-9 | many | TGTGCCAGCAGTCAGGGCCAGGGTAATGAAAAACTGTTTTTT | CASSQGQGNEKLFF
- | TRBJ1-4 | TRBV27 | few | TGTGCCAGCAGTGCTAGAAGAACAGCAACTAATGAAAAACTGTTTTTT | CASSARRTATNEKLFF
- | TRBJ2-7 | TRBV10-3 | - | TGTGCCATCAGTGAGATGGGCGGCGGGGCCGTGAACGAGCAGTACTTC | CAISEMGGGAVNEQYF
- | TRBJ1-2 | TRBV3-1 | - | TGTGCCAGCAGCCAAGATCACGAGGGGACCGGTGGCTACACCTTC | CASSQDHEGTGGYTF
- | TRBJ2-6 | TRBV5-1 | - | TGCGCCAGCAGCTTGGAAGTCTTTGGGGCCAACGTCCTGACTTTC | CASSLEVFGANVLTF
TRBD2 | TRBJ2-1 | TRBV9 | - | TGTGCCAGCAGCGCAACAGGGACTAGCGGTCACAATGAGCAGTTCTTC | CASSATGTSGHNEQFF
- | TRBJ2-1 | TRBV3-1 | many | TGTGCCAGCAGCCATGTTAGGGGATGGTACAATGAGCAGTTCTTC | CASSHVRGWYNEQFF
- | TRBJ2-1 | TRBV6-1 | many | TGTGCCAGCACCCCAATGAGCTCGGGTACAGGGTCCTACAATGAGCAGTTCTTC | CASTPMSSGTGSYNEQFF
TRBD2 | TRBJ2-7 | TRBV10-3 | - | TGTGCCATCAGTGAGTCCCGGGGGGGCTCCTACGAGCAGTACTTC | CAISESRGGSYEQYF
TRBD2 | TRBJ2-5 | TRBV7-8 | many | TGTGCCAGCAGCTTAATAACTAGCGGGGGGGCTGAGACCCAGTACTTC | CASSLITSGGAETQYF
TRBD1 | TRBJ1-3 | TRBV5-1 | - | TGCGCCAGCAGCGTACAGGGGAGCTCTGGAAACACCATATATTTT | CASSVQGSSGNTIYF
- | TRBJ2-1 | TRBV4-1 | - | TGCGCCAGCAGCCAAGTTGGTCCGAGCTCCTACAATGAGCAGTTCTTC | CASSQVGPSSYNEQFF
- | TRBJ2-3 | TRBV6-2/TRBV6-3 | once | TGTGCCAGCAGTTACGAGCTGCCCATCACAGATGCGCAGTATTTT | CASSYELPITDAQYF
TRBD1 | TRBJ2-6 | TRBV5-1 | - | TGCGCCAGCAGCTTGGACGGGACAGGGATCTCTGGGGCCAACGTCCTGACTTTC | CASSLDGTGISGANVLTF
TRBD1 | TRBJ1-4 | TRBV5-8 | - | TGTGCCAGCAGCGCAACTCCGGGACAGACTAATGAAAAACTGTTTTTT | CASSATPGQTNEKLFF
- | TRBJ2-1 | TRBV6-2/TRBV6-3 | - | TGTGCCAGCACTCCGGAAAATGAGCAGTTCTTC | CASTPENEQFF
- | TRBJ2-7 | TRBV7-8 | - | TGTGCCAGCACCTCCCCCGCCGGGAACTACGAGCAGTACTTC | CASTSPAGNYEQYF
- | TRBJ1-1 | TRBV19 | few | TGTGCCAGTAGTATTGGGGGGCAGATGAACACTGAAGCTTTCTTT | CASSIGGQMNTEAFF
TRBD2 | TRBJ2-3 | TRBV7-9 | few | TGTGCCAGCAGCCCCCCCCAGCGGGGGGGCACAGATACGCAGTATTTT | CASSPPQRGGTDTQYF
- | TRBJ1-2 | TRBV4-2 | - | TGTGCCAGCAGAATGTGGGACGGCGAGGAAGGGGGCTACACCTTC | CASRMWDGEEGGYTF
- | TRBJ1-3 | TRBV3-1 | few | TGTGCCAGCAGCCAAAAAGGCATTCGTTCTGGAAACACCATATATTTT | CASSQKGIRSGNTIYF